The 4 T cell receptor beta chains given below trace back to one sample, sequenced in a study of T cell changes during pregnancy in multiple sclerosis. Method: immunoSEQ multiplex PCR; TCRdb's copy keeps in-frame clones and lacks some. The data hold some 31,000 clones, with around 89% observed a single time. Specimen: CD8+ T cells from peripheral blood mononuclear cells, collected in the second trimester of pregnancy. The receptors here all came from a female donor with multiple sclerosis, enrolled in a pregnancy study.

J is TRBJ2-3 and V is TRBV5-1, with TRBD2 matching over 11 bases. There are 16 residues in the CDR3. Germline trimming cut 2 bases from V and 3 bases from J; bases unmatched to any gene: 5. The germline V gene encodes CDR1 SGHRS and CDR2 YFSETQ. The CDR3 nucleotides read TGCGCCAGCAGCTTCCAGACTAGCGGGGTAACAGATACGCAGTATTTT. The encoded protein is CASSFQTSGVTDTQYF.

This chain joins TRBV27 and TRBJ2-7; TRBD1 aligns across 9 bases. V trimming: 2 bases; J trimming: 1 base; junction bases outside the gene matches: 3. The CDR3 runs 15 residues. Germline values: CDR1 MNHEY, CDR2 SMNVEV (reference sequence). The CDR3 region has the DNA TGTGCCAGCAGTTTAGGCGGGACAGGGTCCTACGAGCAGTACTTC. Protein product: CASSLGGTGSYEQYF.

The chain uses TRBV30 and TRBJ2-2; D perhaps matches TRBD1 (6 bases). V dropped 7 bases and J dropped 2 bases, with 8 bases sitting between them. Germline values: CDR1 GTSNPN, CDR2 SVGIG (reference sequence). This CDR3 is built from 12 residues. The CDR3 spells CAYRENTGELFF. Written as DNA, the CDR3 is TGTGCCTACAGGGAAAACACCGGGGAGCTGTTTTTT. The whole variable domain, filled in from reference TRBV30 and TRBJ2-2, reads SQTIHQWPATLVQPVGSPLSLECTVEGTSNPNLYWYRQAAGRGLQLLFYSVGIGQISSEVPQNLSASRPQDRQFILSSKKLLLSDSGFYLCAYRENTGELFFGEGSRLTVL.

The CDR3 nucleotides read TGTGCTAGTGGTTTGTCCAGCGGGGGGGGCGAGACCCAGTACTTC. This sequence encodes CASGLSSGGGETQYF. V is TRBV12-5 and J is TRBJ2-5; 10 bases line up with TRBD2. Germline CDR1 reads LGHNT; CDR2 reads FRNRAP. V dropped 2 bases and J dropped 5; count of bases not matched to a gene: 5. The CDR3 sequence is 15 residues long. Using reference TRBV12-5 and TRBJ2-5 for the parts outside the CDR3, the full variable domain is DARVTQTPRHKVTEMGQEVTMRCQPILGHNTVFWYRQTMMQGLELLAYFRNRAPLDDSGMPKDRFSAEMPDATLATLKIQPSEPRDSAVYFCASGLSSGGGETQYFGPGTRLLVL.